The 2 T cell receptor beta chains listed next were all sequenced from one sample in a study of cytomegalovirus exposure and HLA in healthy donors. 13 Jbeta primers and 60 Vbeta primers were used for the PCR. TCRdb's copy holds only in-frame clones and misses some; the assay was immunoSEQ multiplex PCR. This sample has 140,000 to 150,000 clones, with 60% to 75% found just once. What was sequenced was PBMCs. These receptor sequences come from a man aged 30 to 45 in good health and CMV-seronegative.

The chain couples TRBV7-9 to TRBJ2-7, with TRBD1 matching 8 bases. Per germline, CDR1 SEHNR and CDR2 FQNEAQ (reference sequence). The J segment lost 5 bases and the V segment lost 5 bases, leaving 11 bases of the junction unmatched. This CDR3 comprises 15 residues. The CDR3: CASSPPGTGRNEQYF. The CDR3 coding sequence is TGTGCCAGCAGCCCGCCCGGGACAGGTCGAAACGAGCAGTACTTC.

The chain combines TRBV28 with TRBJ1-2; 7 nucleotides line up with TRBD1. Germline-derived CDR1 and CDR2 are MDHEN and SYDVKM. V shed 3 bases, J shed 10 bases, and the junction held 14 bases outside the gene matches. This CDR3 has 15 residues. CDR3 sequence: CASSFPIDRESHYTF. The CDR3 DNA sequence: TGTGCCAGCAGTTTCCCGATTGACAGGGAGTCCCACTACACCTTC.